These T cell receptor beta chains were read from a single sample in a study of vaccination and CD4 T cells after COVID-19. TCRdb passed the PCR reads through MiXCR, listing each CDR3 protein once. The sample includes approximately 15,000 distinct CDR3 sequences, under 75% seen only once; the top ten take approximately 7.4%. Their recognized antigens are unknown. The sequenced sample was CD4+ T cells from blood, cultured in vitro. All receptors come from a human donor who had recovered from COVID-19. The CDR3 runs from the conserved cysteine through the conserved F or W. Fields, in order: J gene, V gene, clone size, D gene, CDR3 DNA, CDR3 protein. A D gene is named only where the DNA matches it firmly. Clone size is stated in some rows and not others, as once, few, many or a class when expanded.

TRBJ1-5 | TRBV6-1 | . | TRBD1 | TGTGCCAGTGGGGACAGGGGGGCGGGAAGCAATCAGCCCCAGCATTTT | CASGDRGAGSNQPQHF
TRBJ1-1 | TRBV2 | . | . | TGTGCCAGCAACCCTCTGAGTCTTGAAGCTTTCTTT | CASNPLSLEAFF
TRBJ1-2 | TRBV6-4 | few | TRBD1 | TGTGCCAGCATCCCCGACAGGGGGCGAGGGGGCTACACCTTC | CASIPDRGRGGYTF
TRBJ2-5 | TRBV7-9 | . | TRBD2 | TGTGCCAGCAGCTTACTAGCGGGGGGAGGAGAGACCCAGTACTTC | CASSLLAGGGETQYF
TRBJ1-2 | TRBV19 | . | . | TGTGCCAGTAGTATAGATCTTTCGGGGATCGGTGGCTACACCTTC | CASSIDLSGIGGYTF
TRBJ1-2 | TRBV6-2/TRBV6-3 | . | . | TGTGCCAGCAGGCGGGAAGGCGACTATGGCTACACCTTC | CASRREGDYGYTF
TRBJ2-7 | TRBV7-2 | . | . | TGTGCCAGCAGCTTCGGCAGTGTGGGTAAGGAGCAGTACTTC | CASSFGSVGKEQYF
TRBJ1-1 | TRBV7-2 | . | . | TGTGCCAGCAGCTCGTCAGGGGACACTGAAGCTTTCTTT | CASSSSGDTEAFF
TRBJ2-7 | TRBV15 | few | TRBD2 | TGTGCCACCAGCAGAGTAGCGGGAGCCTACGAGCAGTACTTC | CATSRVAGAYEQYF
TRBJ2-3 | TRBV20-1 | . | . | TGCAGTGCTAGAGTACCGGGTCTCATGGCAGATACGCAGTATTTT | CSARVPGLMADTQYF
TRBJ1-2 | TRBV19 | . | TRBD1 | TGTGCCAGTAGTCCGCGCAATTCCGGGACAGACTTCTATGGCTACACCTTC | CASSPRNSGTDFYGYTF